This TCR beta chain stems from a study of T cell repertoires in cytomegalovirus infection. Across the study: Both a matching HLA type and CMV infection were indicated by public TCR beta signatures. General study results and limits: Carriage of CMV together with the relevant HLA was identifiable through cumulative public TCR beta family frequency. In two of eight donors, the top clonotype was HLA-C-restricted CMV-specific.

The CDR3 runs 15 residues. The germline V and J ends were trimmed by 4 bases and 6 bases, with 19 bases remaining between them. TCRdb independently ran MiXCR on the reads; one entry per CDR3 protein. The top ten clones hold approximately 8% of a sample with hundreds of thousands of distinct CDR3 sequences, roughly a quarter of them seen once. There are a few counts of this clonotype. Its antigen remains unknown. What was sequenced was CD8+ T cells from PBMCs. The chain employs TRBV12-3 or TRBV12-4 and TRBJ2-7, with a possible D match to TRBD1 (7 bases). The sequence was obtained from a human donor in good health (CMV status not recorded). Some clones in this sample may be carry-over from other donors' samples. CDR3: CASSWAAGGFREQYF. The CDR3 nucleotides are TGTGCCAGCAGTTGGGCGGCAGGGGGGTTTCGCGAGCAGTACTTC.